This TCR beta chain stems from a study of blood T cell repertoires in COVID-19 (TCRdb year 2020). Broadly, across the study: Samples covering the acute and convalescent phases of COVID-19 were provided by collaborators in the United States, Italy and Spain. The prospective study material was composed of cDNA or gDNA derived from T cells, B-cell-depleted T cells, or PBMCs. Subjects who had been exposed to COVID-19, were actively infected with it, or had recovered from it provided the deeply sampled blood TCRbeta repertoires that made up the dataset. A freely available public database, intended as a resource for researchers studying the immune response to SARS-CoV-2, is where the repertoires were released. Samples were obtained from the ongoing ImmuneRACE study (first 160 participants) and from about 1,300 subjects provided by 6 global collaborators. Nearly every sample came with metadata listing a de-identified subject ID, COVID-19 status, age in years and sex. Where HLA class I and class II types were available, the types were taken from metadata supplied by the sample provider, not from assay-based typing. The investigation overall reported the following: The amount of clinical and demographic metadata varied by source and participant and was provided uncurated.

About this clone itself: There is no known antigen for this receptor. No base quality information exists; no much larger clone differs at one position.

Whole blood was collected in K2EDTA tubes by collaborating institutions according to the institutions' own protocols. For TCRbeta analysis, collaborators shipped samples in one of three forms: frozen whole blood, isolated PBMCs, or DNA extracted from either of those sample types. TCRbeta CDR3 regions were amplified from genomic DNA using the immunoSEQ Assay, a bias-controlled multiplex PCR. Per the source publication's procedure: Within the assay, amplification of reference gene primers was used to estimate how many nucleated cells each sample contained. To quantify the absolute abundance of each unique TCRbeta CDR3 rearrangement, sequence reads were collapsed and filtered. Productive Simpson clonality was computed per sample as the square root of Simpson's diversity index over productive rearrangements. What TCRdb holds here is the immuneACCESS table cut down to in-frame rearrangements. Part of the clones is not present; checked against another copy, under half of the missing clones reflect an unresolved V gene, and the others are unexplained. The DNA was the basis for D and trimming; V, J and clone size are from that table. The sample data list approximately 150,000 clones, and about 92% of these were observed just once. The ten largest clones take up roughly a sixth of the sample.

The sample comprised peripheral blood. This receptor was taken from a man in his 60s with active or convalescent COVID-19.

The CDR3 here reads CASSYGGGNEQFF. The DNA reads TGTGCCAGCAGCTACGGGGGGGGAAATGAGCAGTTCTTC. The sequence links TRBV11-2 to TRBJ2-1, with TRBD2 matching 8 junction bases. There are 13 amino acids in the CDR3, from cysteine to phenylalanine inclusive. The DNA shown is the 39-base CDR3, in frame from base 1. V ends up 4 bases short and J 7 bases short, with an unmatched junction base count of 3. The germline V gene supplies CDR1 SGHAT and CDR2 FQNNGV.